The 11 T cell receptor beta chains below were found in one sample sequenced in a study of Ad26.COV2.S vaccination and SARS-CoV-2 variants. Only in-frame clones appear in the TCRdb table, and some are missing; sequencing was by immunoSEQ multiplex PCR. The sample yields roughly 330,000 clones, roughly 90% seen once. Documented treatment: approximately 18 received Ad26.COV2.S at low or high dose, single or two shots; roughly 5 received placebo; per-sample allocation not given. Day 63 following the first vaccine or placebo injection was when the samples were taken. The source material was peripheral blood, sampled in a trial of Ad26.COV2.S vaccine versus placebo. The source is a person between 18 and 65 years old who received the Ad26.COV2.S COVID-19 vaccine or a placebo.

V is TRBV27 and J is TRBJ2-1, with TRBD2 matching over 8 bases. The CDR3 is made up of 17 amino acids. Germline trimming cut 0 bases from V and 6 bases from J; bases unmatched to any gene: 10. Germline V lookup: CDR1 MNHEY, CDR2 SMNVEV (reference sequence). Written as DNA, the CDR3 is TGTGCCAGCAGTTTATCCCATCCGGGAGGGCCTTTCAATGAGCAGTTCTTC. Protein: CASSLSHPGGPFNEQFF.

The chain combines TRBV6-5 with TRBJ1-2, with a possible D match to TRBD1 (6 bases). CDR1 and CDR2 from the germline V gene are MNHEY and SVGAGI. The CDR3 is made up of 15 amino acids. The ends were cut back, 2 bases at V and 0 bases at J, with 10 bases in the middle. The CDR3 DNA follows: TGTGCCAGCAGTTACGGACAGTTAGCTAACTATGGCTACACCTTC. Residues: CASSYGQLANYGYTF.

This clone was observed a few times. This chain connects TRBV6-5 to TRBJ1-2; no definite D call. CDR3 size: 15 residues. V was clipped by 0 bases and J by 4 bases, with 12 bases between them. Germline assignment: CDR1 MNHEY and CDR2 SVGAGI. CDR3 loop: CASSYSSGSTYGYTF. The CDR3, as DNA: TGTGCCAGCAGTTACTCATCAGGTAGTACCTATGGCTACACCTTC.

In the case of this clone: At one end the junction does not follow the germline gene, possibly because of a read error. Other DNA sequences in the same sample also yield this CDR3. The V gene is TRBV6-4, the J gene TRBJ2-4; 8 bases match TRBD1. The CDR3 has 14 amino acids. CDR1 and CDR2 (germline): MRHNA, SNTAGT. The CDR3 DNA sequence: TGTGCCAGTAGTGACGGGACAGGAGAAAACATTCAGTACTTC. Protein sequence: CASSDGTGENIQYF.

The V and J genes are TRBV7-9 and TRBJ2-7; D uncertain. The germline CDR1 and CDR2 sequences are SEHNR and FQNEAQ (reference sequence). The V end was cut by 1 base, the J end by 4 bases, with 8 bases between. The CDR3 extends over 13 amino acids. The CDR3, as DNA: TGTGCCAGCAGCTTAGGGACGGCTTACGAGCAGTACTTC. Translating it yields CASSLGTAYEQYF.

The chain employs TRBV19 and TRBJ1-2; 7 nucleotides match TRBD1. Trimming removed 4 bases from V and 8 bases from J; junction bases left unmatched: 7. This CDR3 is built from 13 residues. Germline V gives CDR1 LNHDA, CDR2 SQIVND (reference sequence). This CDR3 is CASSTGTDPGYTF. The CDR3 DNA reads as TGTGCCAGTAGTACTGGGACAGATCCAGGCTACACCTTC.

The J gene is TRBJ1-6, the V gene TRBV18; D unclear. Germline CDR1 reads KGHSH; CDR2 reads LQKENI. The germline V and J ends were trimmed by 4 bases and 0 bases, with 7 bases remaining between them. The CDR3 spans 15 residues. The CDR3 sequence is CASSRADSYNSPLHF. CDR3 coding DNA: TGTGCCAGCTCACGCGCGGACTCCTATAATTCACCCCTCCACTTT.

The chain uses TRBV6-2 or TRBV6-3 and TRBJ1-2; D possibly corresponds to TRBD1 (5 bases). CDR1 is MNHEY and CDR2 is SVGEGT in the germline V gene. The CDR3 runs 14 residues. Between the trimmed V and J ends, which lost 5 bases and 2 bases, there was a span of 12 bases. The CDR3 spells CASSGRGTNYGYTF. The CDR3 coding sequence is TGTGCCAGCAGTGGCCGCGGGACGAACTATGGCTACACCTTC.

This chain links TRBV7-9 with TRBJ2-1; 10 bases match TRBD1. The CDR3 has 15 residues. Per germline, CDR1 SEHNR and CDR2 FQNEAQ (reference sequence). J lost 2 bases, V lost 5 bases, and 3 bases had no gene match. CDR3 coding DNA: TGTGCCAGCAGCCCCGGGACAGGGGCCTACAATGAGCAGTTCTTC. Its translation is CASSPGTGAYNEQFF.

The chain recombines TRBV7-9 with TRBJ1-1, with D possibly matching TRBD1 (6 bases). Trimming shortened V by 4 bases and J by 6 bases, and 15 bases separated the two germline ends. The CDR3 is 14 residues long. Germline values: CDR1 SEHNR, CDR2 FQNEAQ (reference sequence). In DNA form, the CDR3 reads TGTGCCAGCAGCTCCCCAACAGGGTACGCTGAAGCTTTCTTT. Translated: CASSSPTGYAEAFF.

This chain links TRBV13 with TRBJ2-7; possible D gene TRBD1, 6 bases. Trimming shortened V by 6 bases and J by 7 bases, and 16 bases separated the two germline ends. The V gene's germline CDR1 is PRHDT and CDR2 FYEKMQ (reference sequence). The CDR3 is 13 amino acids. DNA for the CDR3: TGTGCCAGCAGTTCAGGGGCGGCTGGGGAGCAGTACGTC. Protein: CASSSGAAGEQYV.